This passage covers 30 T cell receptor beta chains from one sample sequenced in a study of cytomegalovirus exposure and HLA in healthy donors. The study ran its PCR with 60 Vbeta and 13 Jbeta primers. Data came from immunoSEQ multiplex PCR; TCRdb stores just in-frame clones and leaves some out. Of fewer than 250,000 clones in the sample, about 85% are singletons; the top ten hold about 0.36%. Source material: PBMCs. The receptors were sampled from a male donor in good health and CMV-seropositive.

The genes are TRBV5-4 and TRBJ2-5; TRBD1 matches at 8 bases. V lost 4 bases, J lost 4 bases, and 6 bases stayed unmatched. The CDR3 is 14 residues long. Looked up from germline, CDR1 is SGHNT and CDR2 is YYREEE (reference sequence). CDR3: CASSLMQGAETQYF. Written as DNA, the CDR3 is TGTGCCAGCAGCCTGATGCAGGGGGCAGAGACCCAGTACTTC.

The CDR3 spells CASSWAFNTEAFF. Written as DNA, the CDR3 is TGTGCCAGCAGCTGGGCCTTTAACACTGAAGCTTTCTTT. This chain uses TRBV7-9 with TRBJ1-1; D is ambiguous. The CDR3 sequence is 13 residues long. V was clipped by 4 bases and J by 2 bases, with 8 bases between them. Germline V gene data show CDR1 as SEHNR and CDR2 as FQNEAQ (reference sequence).

The J gene is TRBJ2-3, the V gene TRBV5-1, with a possible D match to TRBD1 (6 bases). The germline CDR1 and CDR2 sequences are SGHRS and YFSETQ. Trimming removed 0 bases from V and 6 bases from J, with 11 bases in between. This CDR3 region has 14 residues. Written as DNA, the CDR3 is TGCGCCAGCAGCTTGGGGGTCCAGGGGGATACGCAGTATTTT. Translating gives CASSLGVQGDTQYF. Looking up the rest from reference TRBV5-1 and TRBJ2-3 gives the full variable domain: KAGVTQTPRYLIKTRGQQVTLSCSPISGHRSVSWYQQTPGQGLQFLFEYFSETQRNKGNFPGRFSGRQFSNSRSEMNVSTLELGDSALYLCASSLGVQGDTQYFGPGTRLTVL.

The chain employs TRBV30 and TRBJ1-6; 8 bases map to TRBD1. Germline V gives CDR1 GTSNPN, CDR2 SVGIG (reference sequence). The CDR3 consists of 13 residues. Trimming removed 5 bases from V and 9 bases from J; junction bases left unmatched: 6. CDR3 sequence reads: CAWCGQGGSPLHF. CDR3 in DNA: TGTGCCTGGTGCGGACAGGGAGGTTCACCCCTCCACTTT.

This clone was picked up one time. The rearrangement uses TRBV10-3 and TRBJ2-7; TRBD2 agrees at 8 bases. The CDR3 is 15 residues long. Germline CDR1 and CDR2: ENHRY and SYGVKD. The junction had 11 bases not matched to a gene; V was cut back by 4 bases and J by 6 bases. The CDR3 spells CAISVGGDGVVEQYF. The CDR3 region has the DNA TGTGCCATCAGTGTCGGGGGGGACGGGGTGGTCGAGCAGTACTTC.

The rearrangement joins TRBV9 to TRBJ2-1; maybe TRBD1 (6 bases). Per germline, CDR1 SGDLS and CDR2 YYNGEE. The CDR3 loop spans 14 amino acids. V was pared by 0 bases and J by 6 bases, with 10 bases between. The chain's CDR3 is CASSVESGVNEQFF. The CDR3 DNA sequence: TGTGCCAGCAGCGTAGAGTCAGGGGTCAATGAGCAGTTCTTC.

V usage is TRBV6-1 and J usage is TRBJ1-5, with D possibly matching TRBD1 (6 bases). Germline values: CDR1 MNHNS, CDR2 SASEGT. V was shortened by 4 bases and J by 3 bases, with 10 bases between the two germline ends. The CDR3 contains 14 residues. CDR3 DNA: TGTGCCAGCAGTGGAGGACAGTCCAATCAGCCCCAGCATTTT. Amino acids: CASSGGQSNQPQHF.

The chain couples TRBV6-1 to TRBJ2-7; the D gene is possibly TRBD1 (6 bases). From germline, CDR1 is MNHNS and CDR2 SASEGT. The V gene lost 6 bases and the J gene lost 0 bases, with 9 bases spanning the gap. The CDR3 runs 13 residues. The CDR3 DNA follows: TGTGCCAGCAGGCTGGACAGCTCCTACGAGCAGTACTTC. The encoded protein is CASRLDSSYEQYF.

J is TRBJ2-3 and V is TRBV11-2, with 8 bases that match TRBD2. J gave up 0 bases and V 7 bases, and 9 bases lay outside the gene matches. CDR1 SGHAT and CDR2 FQNNGV come from the germline V gene. The CDR3 length is 16 residues. The CDR3 protein is CASTLAGGRSTDTQYF. CDR3 bases: TGTGCCAGCACCCTAGCTGGCGGGAGGAGCACAGATACGCAGTATTTT.

The chain joins TRBV6-6 to TRBJ1-5, with 11 bases aligning to TRBD1. The CDR3 spans 15 residues. V lost 6 bases, J lost 5 bases, and 6 bases stayed unmatched. Per germline, CDR1 MNHNY and CDR2 SVGAGI (reference sequence). The CDR3 is CASSPMDRGHQPQHF. In DNA form, the CDR3 reads TGTGCCAGCAGCCCCATGGACAGGGGGCATCAGCCCCAGCATTTT.

This sequence joins TRBV27 and TRBJ1-6; maybe TRBD1 (5 bases). Germline V gene lookup returns CDR1 MNHEY and CDR2 SMNVEV (reference sequence). This CDR3 contains 13 residues. The V end lost 6 bases, the J end lost 14 bases, and 17 bases lay between the germline ends. In nucleotides, the CDR3 is TGTGCCAGCAGCTACCGGGGACGGGAGGCCCTCCACTTT. This sequence encodes CASSYRGREALHF.

This chain connects TRBV18 to TRBJ1-2; 7 nucleotides line up with TRBD1. With V trimmed by 3 bases and J by 3 bases, 1 base remained unmatched. The CDR3 is 13 amino acids. Germline CDR1 is KGHSH and CDR2 is LQKENI. Written as DNA, the CDR3 is TGTGCCAGCTCACCGGACAGGTACTATGGCTACACCTTC. This sequence encodes CASSPDRYYGYTF.

V is TRBV4-2 and J is TRBJ1-2; possible D gene TRBD1, 5 bases. The CDR3 has 15 amino acids. Trimming removed 1 base from V and 5 bases from J, with 14 bases in between. Germline V CDR1 and CDR2: LGHNA, YNFKEQ. CDR3 DNA sequence: TGTGCCAGCAGCCAAGTTGGCGAAAAGGGGTATGGCTACACCTTC. Its translation: CASSQVGEKGYGYTF.

In the case of this clone: The conserved phenylalanine or tryptophan normally closing the CDR3 is absent here, so this likely arose from a read error. The chain employs TRBV6-4 and TRBJ2-2; D gene ambiguous. The CDR3 has 13 residues. Germline V gene lookup returns CDR1 MRHNA and CDR2 SNTAGT. Deletions cut 4 bases from V and 0 bases from J, with 3 bases between. The CDR3 nucleotides are TGTGCCAGCAGTGCCGCGAACACCGGGGAGCTGTTTCTT. Encoded protein: CASSAANTGELFL.

This CDR3 is CASSAGIAVSSYEQYF. For the CDR3, the DNA is TGTGCCAGCAGCGCCGGCATAGCGGTAAGCTCCTACGAGCAGTACTTC. This chain uses TRBV9 with TRBJ2-7; a possible D gene is TRBD2 (6 bases). Trimming left V 3 bases short and J 0 bases short, with 16 bases between. The germline V gene has CDR1 SGDLS and CDR2 YYNGEE. The CDR3 totals 16 residues.

The gene calls are TRBV7-2 and TRBJ2-5; D might be TRBD1 (5 bases). CDR3 length: 13 amino acids. The V end lost 3 bases, the J end lost 4 bases, and 9 bases lay between the germline ends. Germline V gene lookup returns CDR1 SGHTA and CDR2 FQGNSA. The CDR3: CASSFQGTETQYF. DNA for the CDR3: TGTGCCAGCAGCTTCCAGGGTACAGAGACCCAGTACTTC.

V and J are TRBV4-2 and TRBJ1-5; D is unresolved. V lost 4 bases, J lost 3 bases, and 16 bases lay in between. The CDR3 consists of 16 residues. Per germline, CDR1 LGHNA and CDR2 YNFKEQ. The CDR3 coding sequence is TGTGCCAGCAGCCCTAGCTCGGACGGGCTCAATCAGCCCCAGCATTTT. It codes for CASSPSSDGLNQPQHF.

The gene calls are TRBV7-3 and TRBJ2-1; 9 nucleotides align to TRBD1. CDR1 and CDR2 from the germline V gene are SGHTA and FQGTGA. V shed 4 bases and J 4 bases; nucleotides not matched to a gene: 5. CDR3 size: 15 residues. CDR3 sequence: CASSSGQGTYNEQFF. In nucleotides, the CDR3 is TGTGCCAGCAGCTCCGGACAGGGGACGTACAATGAGCAGTTCTTC.

The chain uses TRBV5-6 and TRBJ1-4, with 9 bases identical to TRBD1. V lost 4 bases to trimming and J lost 7 bases; unmatched junction nucleotides: 11. Germline CDR1 and CDR2: SGHDT and YYEEEE. The CDR3 is 16 residues long. Here the CDR3 reads CASSLDTGGGIEKLFF. The CDR3 DNA reads as TGTGCCAGCAGCCTTGATACAGGGGGCGGTATTGAAAAACTGTTTTTT.

This chain joins TRBV14 and TRBJ2-7; a possible D gene is TRBD2 (6 bases). Germline CDR1 is SGHDN and CDR2 is FVKESK. Trimming took 1 base from V and 1 from J, leaving 11 bases between them. The CDR3 spans 15 residues. CDR3 nucleotide sequence: TGTGCCAGCAGCCAAGCGGCGGGACCATCCTACGAGCAGTACTTC. Its protein product is CASSQAAGPSYEQYF.

This clone has only one observation. J is TRBJ1-3 and V is TRBV9, with 7 bases that match TRBD1. V dropped 0 bases and J dropped 0; count of bases not matched to a gene: 9. CDR1 is SGDLS and CDR2 is YYNGEE in the germline V gene. The CDR3 contains 18 residues. CDR3 protein: CASSVDLQGGSSGNTIYF. CDR3 nucleotides: TGTGCCAGCAGCGTAGACCTCCAAGGGGGCAGCTCTGGAAACACCATATATTTT. Supplemented by reference TRBV9 and TRBJ1-3, the full variable domain reads DSGVTQTPKHLITATGQRVTLRCSPRSGDLSVYWYQQSLDQGLQFLIQYYNGEERAKGNILERFSAQQFPDLHSELNLSSLELGDSALYFCASSVDLQGGSSGNTIYFGEGSWLTVV.

The chain recombines TRBV5-1 with TRBJ1-6; weak D call: TRBD1 (5 bases). Germline values: CDR1 SGHRS, CDR2 YFSETQ. CDR3 length equals 16 residues. V shed 1 base and J shed 6 bases, with 14 bases lying between them. The CDR3 here is CASSLSGGIRNSPLHF. CDR3 in DNA: TGCGCCAGCAGCTTGTCGGGGGGAATTCGTAATTCACCCCTCCACTTT. Drawing the rest from reference TRBV5-1 and TRBJ1-6, the complete variable domain is KAGVTQTPRYLIKTRGQQVTLSCSPISGHRSVSWYQQTPGQGLQFLFEYFSETQRNKGNFPGRFSGRQFSNSRSEMNVSTLELGDSALYLCASSLSGGIRNSPLHFGNGTRLTVT.

The chain combines TRBV6-6 with TRBJ2-3, with D tentatively TRBD2 (7 bases). CDR3 size: 13 residues. The V end was cut by 6 bases, the J end by 2 bases, with 9 bases between. Germline V gives CDR1 MNHNY, CDR2 SVGAGI (reference sequence). Here the CDR3 reads CASRGGATDTQYF. CDR3 coding DNA: TGTGCCAGCAGAGGGGGGGCCACAGATACGCAGTATTTT.

The gene calls are TRBV9 and TRBJ2-1; 16 bases agree with TRBD2. Germline V gene sequence: CDR1 SGDLS, CDR2 YYNGEE. V lost 3 bases and J lost 0; bases outside the gene matches: 9. CDR3 length: 20 residues. CDR3 loop: CASSGALGLAGGSSYNEQFF. The DNA for the CDR3 is TGTGCCAGCAGCGGAGCCCTGGGACTAGCGGGAGGGAGCTCCTACAATGAGCAGTTCTTC.

This clone was found a few times. The rearrangement uses TRBV28 and TRBJ2-2, with 12 bases that match TRBD2. Germline assignment: CDR1 MDHEN and CDR2 SYDVKM. With 3 bases clipped from V and 3 bases from J, the junction kept 5 bases outside the gene matches. This CDR3 spans 17 amino acids. CDR3 loop: CASSFPSGGADTGELFF. The DNA for the CDR3 is TGTGCCAGCAGTTTCCCTAGCGGGGGGGCGGACACCGGGGAGCTGTTTTTT. The whole variable domain, filled in from reference TRBV28 and TRBJ2-2, reads DVKVTQSSRYLVKRTGEKVFLECVQDMDHENMFWYRQDPGLGLRLIYFSYDVKMKEKGDIPEGYSVSREKKERFSLILESASTNQTSMYLCASSFPSGGADTGELFFGEGSRLTVL.

Turning to this clone: One end of the junction is discordant with germline, which a read error may explain. The chain recombines TRBV5-1 with TRBJ2-5; 10 nucleotides match TRBD1. The CDR3 has 14 residues. Germline values: CDR1 SGHRS, CDR2 YFSETQ. The CDR3 loop is CASSSPQGGTGAHF. The DNA for the CDR3 is TGCGCCAGCAGCTCTCCCCAGGGGGGGACAGGGGCTCACTTC.

V usage is TRBV6-1 and J usage is TRBJ1-1; weak D call: TRBD1 (6 bases). Germline CDR1 MNHNS, CDR2 SASEGT. The CDR3 is 15 amino acids. Trimming pared 1 base from V and 0 bases from J, leaving 9 bases between. This CDR3 reads CASSEGRGMNTEAFF. In DNA, the CDR3 is TGTGCCAGCAGTGAAGGCAGGGGCATGAACACTGAAGCTTTCTTT.

The chain combines TRBV7-6 with TRBJ2-3, with D possibly matching TRBD2 (5 bases). Germline-derived CDR1 and CDR2 are SGHVS and FNYEAQ. Trimming left V 5 bases short and J 2 bases short, with 8 bases between. The CDR3 runs 13 residues. CDR3 amino acids: CASSGRYTDTQYF. CDR3 nucleotides: TGTGCCAGCAGCGGGAGATACACAGATACGCAGTATTTT.

The V and J genes are TRBV30 and TRBJ2-1; 7 bases are shared with TRBD1. This CDR3 has 15 residues. Per germline, CDR1 GTSNPN and CDR2 SVGIG (reference sequence). V shed 0 bases, J shed 1 base, and the junction held 3 bases outside the gene matches. For the CDR3, the DNA is TGTGCCTGGAGTGTGAGACAGGGATCCTACAATGAGCAGTTCTTC. Its translation is CAWSVRQGSYNEQFF.

The table lists this clone with a few counts. This chain links TRBV10-3 with TRBJ2-5, with TRBD1 matching over 8 bases. V gave up 6 bases and J gave up 3 bases; unmatched junction bases: 6. This CDR3 spans 14 amino acids. Germline CDR1 reads ENHRY; CDR2 reads SYGVKD. Written as DNA, the CDR3 is TGTGCCATCAGCCCTAGGGGACAGGAAGAGACCCAGTACTTC. Protein: CAISPRGQEETQYF.